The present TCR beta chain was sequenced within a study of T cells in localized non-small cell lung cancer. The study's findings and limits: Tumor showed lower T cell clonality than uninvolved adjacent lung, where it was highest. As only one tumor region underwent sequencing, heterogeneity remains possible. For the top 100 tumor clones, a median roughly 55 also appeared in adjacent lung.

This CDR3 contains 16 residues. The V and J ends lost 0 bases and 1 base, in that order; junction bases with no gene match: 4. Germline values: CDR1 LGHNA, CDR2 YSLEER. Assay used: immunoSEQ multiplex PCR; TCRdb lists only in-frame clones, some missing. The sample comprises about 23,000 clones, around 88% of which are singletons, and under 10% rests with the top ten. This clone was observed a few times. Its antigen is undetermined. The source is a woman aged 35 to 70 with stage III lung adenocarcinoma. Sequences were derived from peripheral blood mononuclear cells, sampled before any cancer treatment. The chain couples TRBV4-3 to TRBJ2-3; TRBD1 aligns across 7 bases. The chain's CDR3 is CASSQERTGGTDTQYF. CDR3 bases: TGCGCCAGCAGCCAAGAACGGACAGGTGGCACAGATACGCAGTATTTT.